The 26 T cell receptor beta chains below all came from one sample that was sequenced in a study of T cell responses to AZD1222 COVID-19 vaccine. Sequencing used immunoSEQ multiplex PCR; TCRdb keeps in-frame clones, though not all of them. The sample yields more than 85,000 clones, roughly 84% seen once. Sequenced here: peripheral blood, sampled on day 0 of AZD1222 vaccination. These TCRs come from an adult in good health.

This chain links TRBV5-1 with TRBJ1-6; TRBD1 aligns across 9 bases. The CDR3 spans 14 residues. Germline trimming cut 4 bases from V and 12 bases from J; bases unmatched to any gene: 8. CDR1 is SGHRS and CDR2 is YFSETQ in the germline V gene. The CDR3, as DNA: TGCGCCAGCAGCCCCGGGACAGGGAATCAACCCCTCCACTTT. Encoded protein: CASSPGTGNQPLHF.

The rearrangement uses TRBV24-1 and TRBJ2-3, with 9 positions matching TRBD2. V shed 6 bases, J shed 6 bases, and the junction held 6 bases outside the gene matches. This CDR3 has 14 residues. Germline CDR1 and CDR2: KGHDR and SFDVKD. This CDR3 is CATSSASGEDTQYF. CDR3 in DNA: TGTGCCACCAGTAGTGCTAGCGGGGAGGATACGCAGTATTTT.

This chain uses TRBV20-1 with TRBJ2-2; D is unclear. Germline loops: CDR1 DFQATT, CDR2 SNEGSKA (reference sequence). With 3 bases removed from V and 3 bases from J, the gap between germline ends came to 17 bases. The CDR3 loop spans 16 amino acids. In nucleotides, the CDR3 is TGCAGTGCTAGTGACCACGCCACAGCCGACACCGGGGAGCTGTTTTTT. Protein: CSASDHATADTGELFF.

V gene TRBV5-1 combines with J gene TRBJ1-1; TRBD1 is a possible D gene (5 bases). The V end was cut by 3 bases, the J end by 1 base, with 13 bases between. The CDR3 has 15 amino acids. Per the germline V gene, CDR1 is SGHRS and CDR2 is YFSETQ. The CDR3 protein is CASSSSWGENTEAFF. Here the CDR3 DNA reads TGCGCCAGCAGCTCGTCTTGGGGCGAGAACACTGAAGCTTTCTTT.

The gene calls are TRBV13 and TRBJ1-6; D unclear. There are 15 residues in the CDR3. Germline CDR1 is PRHDT and CDR2 is FYEKMQ (reference sequence). With 3 bases removed from V and 8 bases from J, the gap between germline ends came to 14 bases. In DNA form, the CDR3 reads TGTGCCAGCAGCTTTCGGACGGTCGGAGATTCACCCCTCCACTTT. Its protein is CASSFRTVGDSPLHF.

The rearrangement uses TRBV3-1 (or the pseudogene TRBV3-2) and TRBJ1-1; 9 nucleotides align to TRBD1. Germline values: CDR1 LGHDT, CDR2 YNNKEL (reference sequence). There are 15 residues in the CDR3. With V trimmed by 1 base and J by 1 base, 1 base remained unmatched. CDR3 residues: CASSQGTGANTEAFF. The CDR3 nucleotides are TGTGCCAGCAGCCAAGGGACAGGGGCGAACACTGAAGCTTTCTTT.

The chain is built from TRBV21-1 and TRBJ2-7; the table's TRBD2 call for D was not verified on the DNA. TRBV21-1 is assigned pseudogene status. CDR3 length: 13 amino acids. Here the CDR3 reads CASSKEDTGVQYV. The CDR3 DNA reads TGTGCCAGCAGCAAAGAGGACACGGGGGTGCAGTACGTC.

The V and J genes are TRBV7-6 and TRBJ2-3; TRBD2 matches at 8 bases. In germline, CDR1 is SGHVS, CDR2 FNYEAQ. V lost 4 bases and J lost 2; bases outside the gene matches: 11. This CDR3 has 17 residues. CDR3 sequence (DNA): TGTGCCAGCAGCTCCCAGCGGGAGTGGGGGGCCACAGATACGCAGTATTTT. Residues: CASSSQREWGATDTQYF. The entire variable domain, with the rest obtained from reference TRBV7-6 and TRBJ2-3, is as follows: GAGVSQSPRYKVTKRGQDVALRCDPISGHVSLYWYRQALGQGPEFLTYFNYEAQQDKSGLPNDRFSAERPEGSISTLTIQRTEQRDSAMYRCASSSQREWGATDTQYFGPGTRLTVL.

V is TRBV6-1 and J is TRBJ2-1; the D gene is possibly TRBD1 (6 bases). This CDR3 is 16 amino acids long. Germline CDR1 MNHNS, CDR2 SASEGT. The V and J ends lost 3 bases and 6 bases respectively, with 18 bases between them. CDR3 coding DNA: TGTGCCAGCAGTGAGTCTTACAGGGTGGGACGCAATGAGCAGTTCTTC. It translates to CASSESYRVGRNEQFF.

The V and J genes are TRBV7-6 and TRBJ2-5; 10 bases align to TRBD1. Germline trimming cut 5 bases from V and 3 bases from J; bases unmatched to any gene: 6. CDR3 length: 15 amino acids. The germline V gene has CDR1 SGHVS and CDR2 FNYEAQ. CDR3 coding DNA: TGTGCCAGCAGCACCGGGACAGGGGAGAAAGAGACCCAGTACTTC. This codes for CASSTGTGEKETQYF.

This chain joins TRBV5-1 and TRBJ1-4; no firm D call. Germline V gene lookup returns CDR1 SGHRS and CDR2 YFSETQ. The CDR3 runs 16 residues. V gave up 0 bases and J gave up 0 bases, with 9 bases separating them. CDR3 coding DNA: TGCGCCAGCAGCTTGGCCCCCCGTGCAACTAATGAAAAACTGTTTTTT. Translated, it gives CASSLAPRATNEKLFF.

V usage is TRBV6-1 and J usage is TRBJ2-7; D possibly corresponds to TRBD2 (6 bases). The germline V gene encodes CDR1 MNHNS and CDR2 SASEGT. The CDR3 has 12 residues. V lost 1 base and J 6 bases, leaving 7 bases between the germline ends. CDR3 in amino acids: CASSEGRAEQYF. Written as DNA, the CDR3 is TGTGCCAGCAGTGAAGGGAGGGCCGAGCAGTACTTC.

In DNA, the CDR3 is TGTGCCAGCAGCTTATATAGCGGGAGGACGAGATTCTACAATGAGCAGTTCTTC. Protein product: CASSLYSGRTRFYNEQFF. The chain joins TRBV7-3 to TRBJ2-1, with 10 positions matching TRBD2. CDR1 and CDR2 from the germline V gene are SGHTA and FQGTGA. CDR3 length equals 18 residues. V dropped 2 bases and J dropped 3; count of bases not matched to a gene: 10.

The chain carries TRBV5-4 and TRBJ1-6, with a tentative D call TRBD1 (6 bases). CDR1 is SGHNT and CDR2 is YYREEE in the germline V gene (reference sequence). The CDR3 spans 13 residues. The V end lost 4 bases, the J end lost 8 bases, and 10 bases lay between the germline ends. The CDR3 sequence: CASSRQVDSPLHF. In DNA, the CDR3 is TGTGCCAGCAGCCGACAGGTGGATTCACCCCTCCACTTT.

V gene TRBV12-1 combines with J gene TRBJ2-1; TRBD1, as called in the table, went unchecked against the DNA. TRBV12-1 is annotated as a pseudogene. The CDR3 contains 12 residues. CDR3 bases: TGTGCCAGCAGCTTCAGATACAATGAGCAGTTCTTC. Encoded protein: CASSFRYNEQFF.

This rearrangement joins TRBV7-8 to TRBJ1-3; D not resolved. CDR1 is SGHVS and CDR2 is FQNEAQ in the germline V gene. V lost 5 bases and J 0 bases, leaving 11 bases between the germline ends. The CDR3 loop spans 15 amino acids. This CDR3 is CASSPQRVSGNTIYF. The CDR3 DNA reads as TGTGCCAGCAGCCCACAGAGGGTCTCTGGAAACACCATATATTTT.

This rearrangement joins TRBV20-1 to TRBJ2-7; tentatively, D is TRBD2 (5 bases). This CDR3 has 12 amino acids. V lost 3 bases, J lost 4 bases, and 10 bases lay in between. Germline V gene sequence: CDR1 DFQATT, CDR2 SNEGSKA (reference sequence). The CDR3 reads CSASWGEYEQYF. CDR3 sequence (DNA): TGCAGTGCTAGTTGGGGAGAGTACGAGCAGTACTTC.

V usage is TRBV18 and J usage is TRBJ2-2; perhaps D is TRBD1 or TRBD2 (5 bases each). The V gene lost 3 bases and the J gene lost 4 bases, with 12 bases spanning the gap. The CDR3 extends over 15 amino acids. Germline values: CDR1 KGHSH, CDR2 LQKENI. This chain's CDR3 is CASSPGTESTGELFF. Here the CDR3 DNA reads TGTGCCAGCTCACCGGGGACGGAATCCACCGGGGAGCTGTTTTTT.

This clone was detected only a few times. This chain joins TRBV14 and TRBJ2-7; unclear D gene. Trimming cost V 0 bases and J 1 base, with 7 bases left between them. Germline CDR1 is SGHDN and CDR2 is FVKESK. The CDR3 sequence is 14 residues long. The CDR3 protein is CASSQEGGSYEQYV. As DNA, the CDR3 is TGTGCCAGCAGCCAAGAAGGCGGTTCCTACGAGCAGTACGTC.

CDR3 DNA sequence: TGTGCCACCAGTGACCCCCCCCCGGGACCCGAAAGCACAGATACGCAGTATTTT. Translating gives CATSDPPPGPESTDTQYF. The chain carries TRBV24-1 and TRBJ2-3; the D call may be TRBD1 or TRBD2 (5 bases each). Trimming took off 4 bases at V and 0 bases at J, with 19 bases between the two ends. This CDR3 has 18 amino acids. Germline CDR1 is KGHDR and CDR2 is SFDVKD.

V and J are TRBV11-3 and TRBJ1-3; D uncertain. Trimming took off 1 base at V and 1 base at J, with 14 bases between the two ends. Per germline, CDR1 SGHNT and CDR2 YENEEA. This CDR3 has 17 residues. The CDR3 DNA is TGTGCCAGCAGCTTAGTCTCTACCCTAAGGTCTGGAAACACCATATATTTT. Its protein is CASSLVSTLRSGNTIYF.

In its sample, this clone was seen a few times. The chain employs TRBV3-1 (or the pseudogene TRBV3-2) and TRBJ1-1, with TRBD1 as a possible D gene (5 bases). Between the trimmed V and J ends, which lost 1 base and 0 bases, there was a span of 9 bases. Per germline, CDR1 LGHDT and CDR2 YNNKEL (reference sequence). This CDR3 comprises 15 residues. The CDR3, as DNA: TGTGCCAGCAGCCAAGGGGGACCGTTGAACACTGAAGCTTTCTTT. It specifies CASSQGGPLNTEAFF.

The V gene is TRBV6-5, the J gene TRBJ2-7, with 9 bases identical to TRBD2. Per the germline V gene, CDR1 is MNHEY and CDR2 is SVGAGI. V shed 10 bases and J 1 base; nucleotides not matched to a gene: 8. The CDR3 spans 14 residues. The CDR3 sequence: CATRLAGTSYEQYF. The CDR3 DNA is TGTGCCACCCGTCTAGCGGGGACGTCCTACGAGCAGTACTTC.

This clone was seen only a few times. V usage is TRBV6-5 and J usage is TRBJ2-5, with 8 bases matching TRBD2. The CDR3 extends over 15 amino acids. Germline values: CDR1 MNHEY, CDR2 SVGAGI. Unmatched junction bases numbered 7, after V lost 5 bases and J lost 2 bases. CDR3 in DNA: TGTGCCAGCAGTCCAGGACTAGCCTTTCAAGAGACCCAGTACTTC. As protein: CASSPGLAFQETQYF.

This chain links TRBV7-2 with TRBJ1-1; no firm D call. Trimming cost V 5 bases and J 5 bases, with 15 bases left between them. Per germline, CDR1 SGHTA and CDR2 FQGNSA. This CDR3 is built from 14 residues. Here the CDR3 reads CASSPKRVATEAFF. CDR3 coding DNA: TGTGCCAGCAGCCCAAAAAGGGTCGCGACTGAAGCTTTCTTT.

This chain uses TRBV2 with TRBJ1-2; no clear D gene. V gave up 8 bases and J gave up 2 bases, with 9 bases separating them. Germline CDR1 is SNHLY and CDR2 is FYNNEI. This CDR3 region has 12 residues. CDR3 loop: CASLLGNYGYTF. In DNA, the CDR3 is TGTGCCAGCCTCCTGGGGAACTATGGCTACACCTTC.